One and the same sample provided the 11 T cell receptor beta chains below, sequenced in a study of T cells after yellow fever vaccination. Each CDR3 protein gets one entry after TCRdb re-called the 5' RACE reads with MiXCR. Of fewer than 450,000 distinct CDR3 sequences in the sample, approximately 4% are singletons; the top ten hold approximately 25%. Sequenced material: PBMCs, taken 5 days after the yellow fever booster vaccination. The origin of the receptors is a man aged 18-30 years who received the YFV17D yellow fever vaccine.

This clonotype came up a few times. The rearrangement links TRBV25-1 to TRBJ1-1; D not certain. V gave up 5 bases and J gave up 3 bases, with 4 bases separating them. CDR1 and CDR2 from the germline V gene are MGHDK and SYGVNS. This CDR3 has 11 residues. Here the CDR3 DNA reads TGTGCCAGCAGTACGTACACTGAAGCTTTCTTT. It specifies CASSTYTEAFF.

This clonotype was picked up many times. The V call is TRBV7-2, the J call TRBJ2-7; possibly TRBD2 for D (6 bases). CDR3 size: 14 residues. V lost 2 bases, J lost 2 bases, and 10 bases lay in between. Germline loops: CDR1 SGHTA, CDR2 FQGNSA. CDR3 DNA: TGTGCCAGCAGCTTAAGTAGCGGAGCCTACGAGCAGTACGTC. This sequence encodes CASSLSSGAYEQYV.

The chain links TRBV7-2 to TRBJ2-7; D not resolved. V shed 1 base and J shed 4 bases, with 11 bases lying between them. Germline CDR1 SGHTA, CDR2 FQGNSA. CDR3 length: 14 residues. This chain's CDR3 is CASSLGGIRYEQYF. CDR3 bases: TGTGCCAGCAGCTTAGGGGGTATTCGGTACGAGCAGTACTTC.

This clonotype was observed at least ten times. V usage is TRBV5-1 and J usage is TRBJ2-1, with 8 nucleotides matching TRBD1. The length of the CDR3 is 14 residues. With V trimmed by 1 base and J by 6 bases, 3 bases remained unmatched. Germline V gives CDR1 SGHRS, CDR2 YFSETQ. CDR3 bases: TGCGCCAGCAGCTTGTCCGGACAGGGCAATGAGCAGTTCTTC. It yields the protein CASSLSGQGNEQFF.

This clonotype has a handful of counts. J is TRBJ1-6 and V is TRBV11-2; D not resolved. Trimming removed 5 bases at V and 5 bases at J, with 19 bases between. The V gene's germline CDR1 is SGHAT and CDR2 FQNNGV. This CDR3 comprises 17 residues. The CDR3 is CASSPRAIRSDNSPLHF. CDR3 in DNA: TGTGCCAGCAGCCCACGGGCCATAAGGTCCGATAATTCACCCCTCCACTTT.

The table lists this clonotype with a few counts. The V call is TRBV7-2, the J call TRBJ1-1; D is undetermined. V lost 4 bases, J lost 10 bases, and 16 bases lay in between. Germline values: CDR1 SGHTA, CDR2 FQGNSA. CDR3 length: 13 residues. The DNA of the CDR3 is TGTGCCAGCAGCTCCGATCTGATAAAGGGAGCTTTCTTT. Translated: CASSSDLIKGAFF.

The table lists this clonotype with many counts. This chain joins TRBV7-9 and TRBJ2-1; tentatively, D is TRBD2 (7 bases). The V end was cut by 4 bases, the J end by 8 bases, with 27 bases between. The CDR3 spans 18 residues. Germline CDR1 SEHNR, CDR2 FQNEAQ (reference sequence). The chain's CDR3 is CASSSPSAGALPVDEQFF. The CDR3 nucleotides read TGTGCCAGCAGCTCCCCTTCGGCGGGGGCTCTTCCCGTCGATGAGCAGTTCTTC.

This clonotype was observed a handful of times. The chain uses TRBV10-3 and TRBJ2-2; maybe TRBD2 (5 bases). Germline loops: CDR1 ENHRY, CDR2 SYGVKD. This CDR3 has 15 amino acids. V lost 5 bases and J 7 bases, leaving 17 bases between the germline ends. The CDR3 DNA sequence: TGTGCCATCAGTCGGGATTCGGCCTCCGTCGGGGAGCTGTTTTTT. Amino acid sequence: CAISRDSASVGELFF.

This clonotype has ten or more counts. The V call is TRBV5-1, the J call TRBJ2-2; D gene unclear. The length of the CDR3 is 14 residues. Germline V gene data show CDR1 as SGHRS and CDR2 as YFSETQ. Trimming removed 3 bases from V and 4 bases from J, with 10 bases in between. CDR3: CASSSGQSTGELFF. The CDR3 region has the DNA TGCGCCAGCAGCTCAGGCCAGTCCACCGGGGAGCTGTTTTTT.

DNA of the CDR3: TGTGCCAGCAGTACCCGACAGGTGCCCTATGGCTACACCTTC. This gives the protein CASSTRQVPYGYTF. The rearrangement uses TRBV6-5 and TRBJ1-2; D possibly corresponds to TRBD1 (6 bases). The CDR3 covers 14 residues. CDR1 is MNHEY and CDR2 is SVGAGI in the germline V gene. The V gene lost 5 bases and the J gene lost 4 bases, with 14 bases spanning the gap.

The chain combines TRBV7-3 with TRBJ2-3, with a tentative D call TRBD2 (5 bases). The germline V gene encodes CDR1 SGHTA and CDR2 FQGTGA. V gave up 4 bases and J gave up 5 bases, with 10 bases separating them. The CDR3 has 13 amino acids. CDR3 coding DNA: TGTGCCAGCAGCTACGCCGCGGGAGATACGCAGTATTTT. It is translated as CASSYAAGDTQYF.